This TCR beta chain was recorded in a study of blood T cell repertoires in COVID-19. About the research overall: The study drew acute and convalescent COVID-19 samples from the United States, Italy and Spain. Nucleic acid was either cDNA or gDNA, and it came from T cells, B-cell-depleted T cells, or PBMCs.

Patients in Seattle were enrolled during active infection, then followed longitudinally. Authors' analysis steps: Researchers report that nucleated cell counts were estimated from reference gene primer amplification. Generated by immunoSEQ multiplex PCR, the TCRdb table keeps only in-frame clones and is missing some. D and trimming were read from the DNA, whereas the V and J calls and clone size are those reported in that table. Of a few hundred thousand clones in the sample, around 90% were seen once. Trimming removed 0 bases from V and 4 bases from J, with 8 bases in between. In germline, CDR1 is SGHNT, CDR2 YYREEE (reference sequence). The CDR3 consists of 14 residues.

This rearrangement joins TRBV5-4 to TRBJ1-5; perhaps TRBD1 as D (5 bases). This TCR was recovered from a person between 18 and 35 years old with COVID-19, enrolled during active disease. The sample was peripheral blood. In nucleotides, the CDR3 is TGTGCCAGCAGCTTGGCCGGGGGGAATCAGCCCCAGCATTTT. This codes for CASSLAGGNQPQHF.